This entry lists 8 T cell receptor beta chains sequenced from one sample in a study of memory CD4+ T cells and cytomegalovirus serostatus. Single viable CD3+CD4+CD8-CD45RO+ cells were sorted as the memory CD4+ T cells. This table comes from immunoSEQ multiplex PCR, and its TCRdb copy is limited to in-frame clones, with some not included. The table shows about 50,000 clones, with 82% occurring only once. Sequencing was performed on memory CD4+ T cells from blood. All receptors come from an adult in good health and CMV-seronegative.

CDR3 loop: CAISLQGRHNEQFF. CDR3 coding DNA: TGTGCCATCAGCCTACAGGGTCGCCACAATGAGCAGTTCTTC. The chain joins TRBV10-3 to TRBJ2-1; weak D call: TRBD1 (6 bases). This CDR3 has 14 amino acids. Per the germline V gene, CDR1 is ENHRY and CDR2 is SYGVKD. Trimming took off 6 bases at V and 5 bases at J, with 14 bases between the two ends.

The V and J genes are TRBV6-5 and TRBJ2-5; 7 bases align to TRBD1. Germline V gives CDR1 MNHEY, CDR2 SVGAGI. The junction had 2 bases not matched to a gene; V was cut back by 6 bases and J by 4 bases. The CDR3 covers 12 residues. The CDR3 loop is CASRTGSETQYF. Here the CDR3 DNA reads TGTGCCAGCAGGACAGGGTCAGAGACCCAGTACTTC.

The V and J genes are TRBV5-4 and TRBJ2-2; possible D gene TRBD2, 5 bases. V lost 4 bases and J 2 bases, leaving 15 bases between the germline ends. This CDR3 has 16 residues. CDR1 and CDR2 from the germline V gene are SGHNT and YYREEE (reference sequence). The CDR3 DNA reads TGTGCCAGCAGCAGCGGACTGAGTACTAACACCGGGGAGCTGTTTTTT. The encoded protein is CASSSGLSTNTGELFF. Supplemented by reference TRBV5-4 and TRBJ2-2, the full variable domain reads ETGVTQSPTHLIKTRGQQVTLRCSSQSGHNTVSWYQQALGQGPQFIFQYYREEENGRGNFPPRFSGLQFPNYSSELNVNALELDDSALYLCASSSGLSTNTGELFFGEGSRLTVL.

The V and J genes are TRBV5-4 and TRBJ1-2; D remains ambiguous. The germline CDR1 and CDR2 sequences are SGHNT and YYREEE (reference sequence). V was clipped by 4 bases and J by 2 bases, with 15 bases between them. CDR3 length: 15 amino acids. Written as DNA, the CDR3 is TGTGCCAGCAGCCCCGCCTCGCGAGGGAACTATGGCTACACCTTC. Translating gives CASSPASRGNYGYTF.

The chain couples TRBV6-1 to TRBJ2-4, with D tentatively TRBD1 (6 bases). This CDR3 is built from 15 residues. V was clipped by 2 bases and J by 7 bases, with 15 bases between them. The germline gives CDR1 MNHNS, CDR2 SASEGT. The DNA of the CDR3 is TGTGCCAGCAGTGAACCACCAGGGGTCGTGAACATTCAGTACTTC. It is translated as CASSEPPGVVNIQYF.

This chain joins TRBV5-4 and TRBJ2-5, with a weak D call TRBD2 (5 bases). There are 13 residues in the CDR3. Germline CDR1 reads SGHNT; CDR2 reads YYREEE (reference sequence). Trimming removed 4 bases at V and 0 bases at J, with 7 bases between. The CDR3 DNA reads as TGTGCCAGCAGCCCGACTAACCAAGAGACCCAGTACTTC. Amino acid sequence: CASSPTNQETQYF.

The chain recombines TRBV19 with TRBJ1-6; 7 bases are a match to TRBD1. The CDR3 consists of 16 residues. CDR1 and CDR2 from the germline V gene are LNHDA and SQIVND (reference sequence). V was pared by 4 bases and J by 10 bases, with 13 bases of the junction left unmatched. The CDR3 DNA follows: TGTGCCAGTAGTACGACGACAGGGAACGCGCGATCACCCCTCCACTTT. It is translated as CASSTTTGNARSPLHF.

This clone was counted a few times. The chain combines TRBV19 with TRBJ1-4; D may be TRBD1 (5 bases). Looked up from germline, CDR1 is LNHDA and CDR2 is SQIVND (reference sequence). V lost 4 bases, J lost 3 bases, and 12 bases lay in between. The length of the CDR3 is 15 residues. The CDR3 protein is CASSTGGMANEKLFF. CDR3 bases: TGTGCCAGTAGTACGGGGGGAATGGCTAATGAAAAACTGTTTTTT.